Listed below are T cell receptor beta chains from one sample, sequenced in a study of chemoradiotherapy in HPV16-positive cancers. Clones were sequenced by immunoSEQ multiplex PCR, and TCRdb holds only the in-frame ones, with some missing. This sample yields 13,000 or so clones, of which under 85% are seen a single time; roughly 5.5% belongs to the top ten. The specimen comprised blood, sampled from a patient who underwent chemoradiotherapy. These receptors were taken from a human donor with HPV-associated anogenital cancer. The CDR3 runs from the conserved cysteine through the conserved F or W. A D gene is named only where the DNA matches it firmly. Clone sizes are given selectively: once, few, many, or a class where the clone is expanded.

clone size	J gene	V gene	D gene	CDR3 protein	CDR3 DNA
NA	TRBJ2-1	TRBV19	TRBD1	CASSVGQVSFLKDNEQFF	TGTGCCAGTAGTGTCGGACAGGTTTCCTTTCTAAAAGACAATGAGCAGTTCTTC
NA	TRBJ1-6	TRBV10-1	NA	CASSSGPDPLHF	TGCGCCAGCAGTTCGGGGCCCGACCCCCTCCACTTT
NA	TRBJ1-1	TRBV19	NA	CASSYRVMNTEAFF	TGTGCCAGTAGTTACAGGGTAATGAACACTGAAGCTTTCTTT
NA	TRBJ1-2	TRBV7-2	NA	CASSLRVQDYGYTF	TGTGCCAGCAGCTTAAGGGTTCAGGACTATGGCTACACCTTC
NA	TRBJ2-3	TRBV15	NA	CATSSRSERTDTQYF	TGTGCCACCAGCTCCCGCTCGGAGAGGACAGATACGCAGTATTTT
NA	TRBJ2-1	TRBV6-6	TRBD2	CASRQSRGGLGNEQFF	TGTGCCAGCAGACAGTCACGGGGGGGGCTCGGGAATGAGCAGTTCTTC
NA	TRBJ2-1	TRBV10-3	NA	CATRGSTGTYNEQFF	TGTGCCACGCGGGGATCGACAGGGACCTACAATGAGCAGTTCTTC
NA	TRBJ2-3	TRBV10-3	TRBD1	CAIRARQGPDTQYF	TGTGCCATCAGGGCTAGACAGGGACCAGATACGCAGTATTTT
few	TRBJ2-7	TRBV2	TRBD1	CASDALGQGTYEQYF	TGTGCCAGCGACGCTCTGGGACAGGGTACCTACGAGCAGTACTTC
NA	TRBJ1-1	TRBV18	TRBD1	CASSPQKTGVVDTEAFF	TGTGCCAGCTCACCACAAAAGACAGGGGTGGTCGACACTGAAGCTTTCTTT
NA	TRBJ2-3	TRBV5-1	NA	CASSLYGIEPDTQYF	TGCGCCAGCAGCTTGTACGGGATAGAGCCAGATACGCAGTATTTT
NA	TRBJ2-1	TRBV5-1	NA	CASSSYGDNEQFF	TGCGCCAGCAGCTCGTACGGGGACAATGAGCAGTTCTTC
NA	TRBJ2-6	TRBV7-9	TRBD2	CASSLVDRAGFSGANVLTF	TGTGCCAGCAGCTTAGTCGATCGAGCGGGGTTCTCTGGGGCCAACGTCCTGACTTTC
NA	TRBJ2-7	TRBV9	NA	CASSVSAGSSYEQYF	TGTGCCAGCAGCGTCTCGGCGGGAAGCTCCTACGAGCAGTACTTC
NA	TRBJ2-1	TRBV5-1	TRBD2	CASSDSGGARDNEQFF	TGCGCCAGCAGCGATAGCGGGGGGGCCCGGGACAATGAGCAGTTCTTC
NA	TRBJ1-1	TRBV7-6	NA	CASSLLIQPNTEAFF	TGTGCCAGCAGCTTACTGATACAGCCGAACACTGAAGCTTTCTTT
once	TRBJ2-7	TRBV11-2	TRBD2	CASSPGWGGYEQYF	TGTGCCAGCAGCCCCGGGTGGGGGGGCTACGAGCAGTACTTC
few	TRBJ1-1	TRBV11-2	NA	CASSLGSRNTEAFF	TGTGCCAGCAGCTTAGGTAGCAGGAACACTGAAGCTTTCTTT
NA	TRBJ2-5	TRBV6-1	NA	CASSEVRGKETQYF	TGTGCCAGCAGTGAAGTGCGGGGAAAAGAGACCCAGTACTTC
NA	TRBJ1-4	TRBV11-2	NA	CASSLEASGRILFF	TGTGCCAGCAGCTTAGAAGCTTCGGGACGTATACTGTTTTTT
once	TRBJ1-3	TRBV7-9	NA	CASSLDIPGHLSGNTIYF	TGTGCCAGCAGCTTAGATATTCCGGGACACCTCTCTGGAAACACCATATATTTT
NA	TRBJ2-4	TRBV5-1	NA	CASRLGLAKNIQYF	TGCGCCAGCAGGTTGGGGTTAGCCAAAAACATTCAGTACTTC
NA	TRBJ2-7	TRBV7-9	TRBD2	CASSRGGDRNEQYF	TGTGCCAGCAGCCGTGGGGGGGACCGCAACGAGCAGTACTTC
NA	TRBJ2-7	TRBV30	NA	CAWITSGRTYEQYF	TGTGCCTGGATCACGAGTGGACGGACCTACGAGCAGTACTTC
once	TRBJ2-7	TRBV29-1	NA	CSVSDNSYEQYF	TGCAGCGTGTCTGACAATTCCTACGAGCAGTACTTC
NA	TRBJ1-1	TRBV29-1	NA	CSVVMNTEAFF	TGCAGCGTTGTAATGAACACTGAAGCTTTCTTT
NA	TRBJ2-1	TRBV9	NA	CASSVVLGSRQEQFF	TGTGCCAGCAGCGTAGTTTTGGGTTCTCGGCAGGAGCAGTTCTTC
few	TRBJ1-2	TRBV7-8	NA	CASSQGYDYGYTF	TGTGCCAGCAGTCAGGGATATGACTATGGCTACACCTTC
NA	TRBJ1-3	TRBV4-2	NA	CASSRQLQGGSGNTIYF	TGTGCCAGCAGCCGACAACTCCAGGGAGGATCTGGAAACACCATATATTTT
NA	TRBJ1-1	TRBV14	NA	CASSQVRGAEAFF	TGTGCCAGCAGCCAAGTACGGGGTGCTGAAGCTTTCTTT
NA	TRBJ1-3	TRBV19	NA	CASSIGQPSGNTIYF	TGTGCCAGTAGTATAGGACAGCCGTCTGGAAACACCATATATTTT